The 14 T cell receptor beta chains listed next were all sequenced from one sample in a study of human T cells and chemical hapten exposure. Noted time point: pre-sensitization, week 0. Treatment here: therapeutic diphenylcyclopropenone sensitization with weekly scalp DPC. TCRdb reprocessed the RACE reads via MiXCR and lists one record per CDR3 protein. The table lists 380,000 or so distinct CDR3 sequences, 5% to 6.5% of them singletons. The sequences come from whole blood, collected in connection with sensitization to the hapten diphenylcyclopropenone (DPC). These receptor sequences come from a young woman with alopecia areata. Some clones in this sample may be carry-over from other donors' samples.

The chain recombines TRBV20-1 with TRBJ2-7; D gene ambiguous. V gave up 6 bases and J gave up 2 bases, with 17 bases separating them. CDR1 DFQATT and CDR2 SNEGSKA come from the germline V gene (reference sequence). The CDR3 covers 14 residues. DNA for the CDR3: TGCAGTGCCCCCAGGCCAGTTGCAACCTACGAGCAGTACTTC. This encodes CSAPRPVATYEQYF.

This clonotype was seen more than once but under ten times. The chain carries TRBV4-3 and TRBJ2-7; 7 nucleotides agree with TRBD1. After removal of 1 base from V and 4 bases from J, the junction contained 7 bases not matched to a gene. Germline loops: CDR1 LGHNA, CDR2 YSLEER. The CDR3 is made up of 15 amino acids. CDR3 coding DNA: TGCGCCAGCAGCCAAGCAGACAGGGACCCATACGAGCAGTACTTC. Encoded protein: CASSQADRDPYEQYF.

This chain connects TRBV7-9 to TRBJ1-2; maybe TRBD1 (6 bases). CDR3 length: 17 amino acids. The germline gives CDR1 SEHNR, CDR2 FQNEAQ (reference sequence). Trimming stripped 5 bases from V and 2 bases from J, with 21 bases between. The CDR3, as DNA: TGTGCCAGCAGCATTTCGTGGGGGCCGCACCCAAACTATGGCTACACCTTC. It codes for CASSISWGPHPNYGYTF.

This chain joins TRBV5-1 and TRBJ2-1; 7 nucleotides agree with TRBD1. This CDR3 region has 11 residues. Germline-derived CDR1 and CDR2 are SGHRS and YFSETQ. J was trimmed by 7 bases and V by 9 bases; bases with no gene match: 4. Here the CDR3 reads CATTTGNEQFF. CDR3 in DNA: TGCGCCACCACGACAGGGAATGAGCAGTTCTTC.

V is TRBV6-2 or TRBV6-3 and J is TRBJ1-1; possibly TRBD1 for D (6 bases). V shed 3 bases and J shed 3 bases, with 20 bases lying between them. Germline lookup yields CDR1 MNHEY and CDR2 SVGEGT. The CDR3 runs 17 residues. The CDR3 reads CASSYLNGGARDTEAFF. The CDR3, as DNA: TGTGCCAGCAGTTATCTCAATGGGGGGGCGCGGGACACTGAAGCTTTCTTT.

This clonotype was picked up many times. This chain connects TRBV12-3 or TRBV12-4 to TRBJ1-4; TRBD1 matches at 7 bases. After removal of 5 bases from V and 8 bases from J, the junction contained 11 bases not matched to a gene. The CDR3 consists of 15 residues. The CDR3 region has the DNA TGTGCCAGCAGTCCCTCTACGACAGGGAACGAAAAACTGTTTTTT. Protein sequence: CASSPSTTGNEKLFF.

At least ten counts were recorded for this clonotype. The chain combines TRBV9 with TRBJ1-6; no clear D. This CDR3 is 16 amino acids long. Germline CDR1 reads SGDLS; CDR2 reads YYNGEE. V lost 0 bases, J lost 0 bases, and 7 bases lay in between. Here the CDR3 DNA reads TGTGCCAGCAGCGTAGGTCCAAGCTCCTATAATTCACCCCTCCACTTT. Translating gives CASSVGPSSYNSPLHF.

The V and J genes are TRBV20-1 and TRBJ2-7, with D maybe TRBD2 (5 bases). Germline CDR1 reads DFQATT; CDR2 reads SNEGSKA (reference sequence). The CDR3 has 13 residues. Trimming left V 6 bases short and J 2 bases short, with 14 bases between. Here the CDR3 DNA reads TGCAGTGCCTGCATCGCGGGCACCTACGAGCAGTACTTC. Translating gives CSACIAGTYEQYF.

About this clonotype itself: A junction boundary mismatches the germline segment, possibly from a read error. V and J are TRBV12-3 or TRBV12-4 and TRBJ2-3; no clear D. The CDR3 is 14 amino acids. Here the CDR3 reads CAGSPRQTTDTQYF. CDR3 in DNA: TGTGCCGGCAGCCCCCGGCAGACCACAGATACGCAGTATTTT.

Ten or more counts support this clonotype. This chain uses TRBV6-4 with TRBJ2-2; D unclear. This CDR3 spans 15 amino acids. Trimming shortened V by 6 bases and J by 3 bases, and 14 bases separated the two germline ends. Germline assignment: CDR1 MRHNA and CDR2 SNTAGT. The CDR3 sequence: CASSPVPADTGELFF. The CDR3 region has the DNA TGTGCCAGCAGCCCCGTCCCTGCGGACACCGGGGAGCTGTTTTTT.

V and J are TRBV7-9 and TRBJ2-1; D remains unclear. The CDR3 runs 13 residues. Germline V CDR1 and CDR2: SEHNR, FQNEAQ (reference sequence). V was trimmed by 5 bases and J by 7 bases, leaving 12 bases between them. Here the CDR3 reads CASSPDAPNEQFF. CDR3 coding DNA: TGTGCCAGCAGCCCCGACGCTCCGAATGAGCAGTTCTTC.

The sample holds many counts of this clonotype. The chain carries TRBV20-1 and TRBJ2-3, with 7 bases that match TRBD2. Germline CDR1 reads DFQATT; CDR2 reads SNEGSKA (reference sequence). The CDR3 consists of 14 residues. V shed 5 bases, J shed 0 bases, and the junction held 5 bases outside the gene matches. The CDR3 loop is CSARVSGSTDTQYF. CDR3 nucleotide sequence: TGCAGTGCTCGTGTTAGCGGGAGCACAGATACGCAGTATTTT.

This clonotype appeared a few times. The rearrangement links TRBV20-1 to TRBJ2-7; 7 nucleotides line up with TRBD2. The CDR3 is 15 residues long. V shed 3 bases and J 0 bases; nucleotides not matched to a gene: 8. Germline V gene lookup returns CDR1 DFQATT and CDR2 SNEGSKA (reference sequence). The CDR3 DNA reads as TGCAGTGCTAGCCGAACCGGGGGGAACTCCTACGAGCAGTACTTC. The encoded protein is CSASRTGGNSYEQYF.

Details on this clonotype: A much bigger clone sits one base away, suggesting this may be a read error. V and J are TRBV5-6 and TRBJ1-2; TRBD1 matches 7 bases. The CDR3 has 15 amino acids. CDR1 and CDR2 from the germline V gene are SGHDT and YYEEEE. Trimming took 4 bases from V and 4 from J; bases not matched to a gene: 10. CDR3 region: CASSRTPGTVYGYTF. DNA for the CDR3: TGTGCCAGCAGCCGGACGCCCGGGACAGTCTATGGCTACACCTTC.